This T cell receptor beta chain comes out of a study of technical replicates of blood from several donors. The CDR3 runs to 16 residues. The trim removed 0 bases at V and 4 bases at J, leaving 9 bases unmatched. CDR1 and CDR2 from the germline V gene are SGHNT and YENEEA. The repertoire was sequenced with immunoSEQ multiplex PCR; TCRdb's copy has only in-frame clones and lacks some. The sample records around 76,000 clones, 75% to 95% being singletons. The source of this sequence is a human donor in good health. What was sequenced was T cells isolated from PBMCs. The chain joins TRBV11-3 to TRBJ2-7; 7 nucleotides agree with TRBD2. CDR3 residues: CASSLDLRDGGYEQYF. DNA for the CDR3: TGTGCCAGCAGCTTAGATCTCCGGGACGGGGGGTACGAGCAGTACTTC. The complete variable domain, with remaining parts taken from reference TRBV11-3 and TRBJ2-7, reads EAGVVQSPRYKIIEKKQPVAFWCNPISGHNTLYWYLQNLGQGPELLIRYENEEAVDDSQLPKDRFSAERLKGVDSTLKIQPAELGDSAVYLCASSLDLRDGGYEQYFGPGTRLTVT.